This entry lists 13 T cell receptor beta chains sequenced from one sample in a study of vaccination and CD4 T cells after COVID-19. Their recognized antigens are unknown. An Oncomine TCR Beta short-read assay was used to sequence the DNA from cultured CD4+ T cells. TCRdb called the PCR reads again in MiXCR, with one record for every CDR3 protein. The sample has approximately 15,000 distinct CDR3 sequences; less than 30% are singletons. Treatment noted: roughly 10-day PBMC culture with coronavirus spike peptide pools or control peptides (ViraFEST assay). Material: cultured CD4+ T cells from blood. The receptors come from a human donor with COVID-19.

The sample holds a few counts of this clonotype. The chain uses TRBV12-3 or TRBV12-4 and TRBJ2-7; no clear D. The CDR3 is 12 residues long. The V gene lost 5 bases and the J gene lost 2 bases, with 7 bases spanning the gap. The CDR3 coding sequence is TGTGCCAGCAGTCCCGGACCCTACGAGCAGTACTTC. As protein: CASSPGPYEQYF.

This clonotype came up a few times. This chain links TRBV25-1 with TRBJ2-1; the match to TRBD2 covers 7 bases. The CDR3 loop spans 15 amino acids. The germline V gene has CDR1 MGHDK and CDR2 SYGVNS. V lost 0 bases to trimming and J lost 4 bases; unmatched junction nucleotides: 3. CDR3 sequence: CASSEYRGGYNEQFF. The CDR3 DNA reads as TGTGCCAGCAGTGAATACCGCGGGGGTTACAATGAGCAGTTCTTC.

This chain connects TRBV27 to TRBJ1-1, with TRBD1 identical over 9 bases. J gave up 4 bases and V 3 bases, and 12 bases lay outside the gene matches. CDR1 is MNHEY, CDR2 SMNVEV, per germline (reference sequence). The CDR3 contains 17 residues. CDR3 loop: CASSLVGQGSVGTEAFF. Written as DNA, the CDR3 is TGTGCCAGCAGTTTGGTAGGACAGGGGTCTGTTGGCACTGAAGCTTTCTTT.

This clonotype turned up a few times. CDR3 DNA: TGTGCCAGCAGTCCAGCGGGGGGGCCCTACAATGAGCAGTTCTTC. Encoded protein: CASSPAGGPYNEQFF. The rearrangement uses TRBV6-2 or TRBV6-3 and TRBJ2-1; 10 bases are a match to TRBD2. V gave up 5 bases and J gave up 2 bases; unmatched junction bases: 3. The CDR3 is 15 residues long. The germline V gene encodes CDR1 MNHEY and CDR2 SVGEGT.

Turning to this clonotype: Sequence at one end of the junction differs from germline and may be a read error. The chain couples TRBV7-7 to TRBJ1-1, with unresolved D. The CDR3 has 13 amino acids. Germline V gene data show CDR1 as SSHAT and CDR2 as FNYEAQ (reference sequence). CDR3 coding DNA: TGTGCTAGCAGCTTAATCCCGAACACTGAAGCTTTCTTT. It codes for CASSLIPNTEAFF.

Comment on this clonotype: One end of the junction does not line up with germline, which may come from a read error. This sequence joins TRBV7-9 and TRBJ1-1; TRBD1 aligns across 12 bases. The CDR3 runs to 16 residues. The germline V gene encodes CDR1 SEHNR and CDR2 FQNEAQ (reference sequence). The CDR3 sequence: CASSLAGTGGHTETFF. The DNA of the CDR3 is TGTGCCAGCAGTCTAGCCGGGACAGGGGGCCACACTGAAACTTTCTTT. The full variable domain, its missing parts supplied by reference TRBV7-9 and TRBJ1-1, is DTGVSQNPRHKITKRGQNVTFRCDPISEHNRLYWYRQTLGQGPEFLTYFQNEAQLEKSRLLSDRFSAERPKGSFSTLEIQRTEQGDSAMYLCASSLAGTGGHTETFFGQGTRLTVV.

The chain employs TRBV2 and TRBJ1-1; 7 nucleotides align to TRBD1. The CDR3 sequence is 15 residues long. CDR1 and CDR2 (germline): SNHLY, FYNNEI. The V and J ends lost 6 bases and 4 bases, in that order; junction bases with no gene match: 11. The CDR3 sequence is CASRDSRGATTEAFF. Here the CDR3 DNA reads TGTGCCAGCAGGGACTCCAGGGGGGCTACCACTGAAGCTTTCTTT.

The chain combines TRBV7-8 with TRBJ2-5; possible D gene TRBD1, 6 bases. The germline gives CDR1 SGHVS, CDR2 FQNEAQ. V lost 4 bases and J lost 7, with 16 bases in between. This CDR3 region has 14 residues. DNA of the CDR3: TGTGCCAGCAGCTCTGGACAGCTCAAAGGGACCCAGTACTTC. This sequence encodes CASSSGQLKGTQYF.

This rearrangement joins TRBV7-3 to TRBJ2-1; 7 bases match TRBD1. The germline gives CDR1 SGHTA, CDR2 FQGTGA. V was clipped by 4 bases and J by 0 bases; unmatched bases: 6. The CDR3 contains 16 residues. CDR3 sequence (DNA): TGTGCCAGCAGCTCACTGACAGGGAGCTCCTACAATGAGCAGTTCTTC. Translating gives CASSSLTGSSYNEQFF.

The chain uses TRBV7-2 and TRBJ1-3; TRBD1 matches at 7 bases. The CDR3 extends over 14 amino acids. Germline CDR1 and CDR2: SGHTA and FQGNSA. V lost 5 bases and J lost 0; bases outside the gene matches: 1. In DNA, the CDR3 is TGTGCCAGCAGCGAGGGGGCCTCTGGAAACACCATATATTTT. Amino acids: CASSEGASGNTIYF.

The chain joins TRBV27 to TRBJ2-1; D is unclear. Germline V CDR1 and CDR2: MNHEY, SMNVEV (reference sequence). CDR3 length: 13 residues. Trimming shortened V by 5 bases and J by 10 bases, and 15 bases separated the two germline ends. CDR3 coding DNA: TGTGCCAGCAGTACCGATTCTACACGGGAGCAGTTCTTC. This codes for CASSTDSTREQFF.

This clonotype was counted a few times. The V and J genes are TRBV7-2 and TRBJ1-4; 7 bases map to TRBD1. CDR1 SGHTA and CDR2 FQGNSA come from the germline V gene. J lost 4 bases, V lost 5 bases, and 7 bases had no gene match. This CDR3 has 15 residues. The CDR3 DNA follows: TGTGCCAGCAGCACTGTGACAGGGAGTAATGAAAAACTGTTTTTT. Its translation: CASSTVTGSNEKLFF.

This clonotype has more than one count but fewer than ten. The V and J genes are TRBV6-4 and TRBJ2-7, with D unclear. Germline lookup yields CDR1 MRHNA and CDR2 SNTAGT. The V gene lost 3 bases and the J gene lost 3 bases, with 9 bases spanning the gap. The CDR3 loop spans 13 amino acids. The CDR3 bases are TGTGCCAGCAGTGAATCATGGGGCTACGAGCAGTACTTC. This encodes CASSESWGYEQYF.